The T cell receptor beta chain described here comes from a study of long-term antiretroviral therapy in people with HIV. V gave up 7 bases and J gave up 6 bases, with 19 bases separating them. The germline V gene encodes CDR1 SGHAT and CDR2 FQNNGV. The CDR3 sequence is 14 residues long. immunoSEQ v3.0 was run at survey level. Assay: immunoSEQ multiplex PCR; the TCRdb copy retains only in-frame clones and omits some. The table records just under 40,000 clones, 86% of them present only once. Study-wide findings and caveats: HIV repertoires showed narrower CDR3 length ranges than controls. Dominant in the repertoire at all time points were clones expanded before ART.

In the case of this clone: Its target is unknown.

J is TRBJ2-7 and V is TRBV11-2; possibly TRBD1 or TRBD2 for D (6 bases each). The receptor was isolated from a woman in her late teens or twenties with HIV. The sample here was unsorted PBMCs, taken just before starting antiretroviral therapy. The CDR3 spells CASTEGGPGVEQYF. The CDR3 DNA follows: TGTGCCAGCACCGAAGGGGGGCCGGGGGTCGAGCAGTACTTC.